This T cell receptor beta chain emerged from a study of T-cell memory formation after mild COVID-19. Trimming took 5 bases from V and 5 from J; bases not matched to a gene: 13. The CDR3 runs to 17 residues. Germline V gives CDR1 LNHNV, CDR2 YYDKDF (reference sequence). TCRdb re-derived calls from the 5' RACE reads in MiXCR, one entry per CDR3 protein. The sample contains about 560,000 distinct CDR3 sequences, 18% of which appear only once. Ten or more counts support this clonotype. V is TRBV15 and J is TRBJ2-1; 9 nucleotides align to TRBD1. Sample: PBMCs or a T cell subset sorted from them (not recorded which). The TCR comes from an adult woman who had mild COVID-19 (a few samples of this study predate the infection). Cell type and time point are not known. The CDR3: CATSPYLPGQGDNEQFF. CDR3 DNA sequence: TGTGCCACCAGCCCGTACCTTCCGGGACAGGGAGACAATGAGCAGTTCTTC.